This T cell receptor beta chain comes out of a study of T cell responses to AZD1222 COVID-19 vaccine. Study background: Pooling was applied to second doses at about 4 or about 12 weeks.

The study's findings and limits: Reports say nearly half of spike-specific TCRs go after unmutated variant regions. Two AZD1222 administrations were followed by greater Spike-specific TCR breadth and depth. Clonal diversity may have been underestimated in mostly white British donors.

The CDR3 runs 12 residues. Trimming pared 1 base from V and 6 bases from J, leaving 3 bases between. Germline V lookup: CDR1 KGHDR, CDR2 SFDVKD. With respect to this clone: The antigen is not known.

Repertoires were generated with immunoSEQ multiplex PCR, while TCRdb's copy carries only in-frame clones and drops some. The sample consists of 120,000 or so clones, just under 90% of them appearing once. The material sequenced was peripheral blood, taken on day 0 of AZD1222 vaccination. The chain has TRBV24-1 and TRBJ1-5, with D unclear. This TCR came from an adult in good health. CDR3: CATSDFTQPQHF. Here the CDR3 DNA reads TGTGCCACCAGTGATTTTACTCAGCCCCAGCATTTT.